This T cell receptor (beta chain) emerged from a study of T cell responses to AZD1222 COVID-19 vaccine. Details on this clone: What it binds is unknown.

Sequencing used immunoSEQ multiplex PCR; TCRdb keeps in-frame clones, though not all of them. This sample carries 85,000 to 120,000 clones, about 85% of them seen once, and the ten largest clones take 4% to 6%. Study-wide results and limits: The CD4 TCRs associated with vaccination extended across spike and predominated at 160-218 and 743-854.

J gave up 7 bases and V 2 bases, and 7 bases lay outside the gene matches. Germline loops: CDR1 LGHDT, CDR2 YNNKEL (reference sequence). CDR3 length equals 15 residues. This sequence was found in an adult in good health. Sequencing used peripheral blood, obtained on day 0 of AZD1222 vaccination. The rearrangement joins TRBV3-1 (or the pseudogene TRBV3-2) to TRBJ2-7, with 11 bases lining up with TRBD2. The chain's CDR3 is CASSQLLAGVGEQYF. The CDR3 DNA is TGTGCCAGCAGCCAACTACTAGCGGGAGTGGGGGAGCAGTACTTC.